The clone carrying this TCR beta chain appeared a few times. Its target is unknown. Mouse gene names apply. The sample carries other DNA sequences with the same CDR3. The data originate from a study of CD8+ T cells in alopecia areata. About the research overall: Those receiving the skin were roughly 6-11-week-old female C3H/HeJ mice, whose grafts came from 6-12-month-old C3H/HeJ donors with spontaneous alopecia. Whole-study findings and limits: Scalp specimens additionally yield sequences from normal skin's resident alphabeta T cells. An increase in clonality over normal scalp was evident in lesional scalp, especially alopecia totalis/universalis. Unlike in mice, where it was clearer, TCR sharing across patients was less clear, possibly HLA-related.

RNA extraction was followed by reverse transcription into cDNA, which acted as the sequencing template. Profiled with immunoSEQ multiplex PCR; TCRdb holds only in-frame clones, not every one. In total the sample includes more than 250,000 clones, none of them seen once. Cells pooled from cutaneous lymph nodes were sorted on CD4, CD8alpha, NKG2D, NKG2ACE and other markers. The receptor's source is a C3H/HeJ mouse with alopecia areata. Mouse MHC haplotype: H2-k. Input material: CD4+ T cells sorted from a lymph node.

Incomplete CDR3 DNA: TGTGCCAGCAGTGATGGGGGACAATATAATTCGCCC. Translated, it gives CASSDGGQYNSP. The full CDR3 protein reads CASSDGGQYNSPLYF. The chain joins TRBV13-1 to TRBJ1-6, with TRBD1 as a possible D gene (6 bases). The sequenced fragment ends 3 residues before the CDR3 boundary, so the rest is inferred from the germline J gene. TRBJ1-6 is noted as an ORF with a role that remains uncertain. Germline CDR1 and CDR2: NSHNY and SYGAGN. The V and J ends lost 0 bases and 4 bases respectively, with 8 bases between them. The CDR3 totals 15 residues.